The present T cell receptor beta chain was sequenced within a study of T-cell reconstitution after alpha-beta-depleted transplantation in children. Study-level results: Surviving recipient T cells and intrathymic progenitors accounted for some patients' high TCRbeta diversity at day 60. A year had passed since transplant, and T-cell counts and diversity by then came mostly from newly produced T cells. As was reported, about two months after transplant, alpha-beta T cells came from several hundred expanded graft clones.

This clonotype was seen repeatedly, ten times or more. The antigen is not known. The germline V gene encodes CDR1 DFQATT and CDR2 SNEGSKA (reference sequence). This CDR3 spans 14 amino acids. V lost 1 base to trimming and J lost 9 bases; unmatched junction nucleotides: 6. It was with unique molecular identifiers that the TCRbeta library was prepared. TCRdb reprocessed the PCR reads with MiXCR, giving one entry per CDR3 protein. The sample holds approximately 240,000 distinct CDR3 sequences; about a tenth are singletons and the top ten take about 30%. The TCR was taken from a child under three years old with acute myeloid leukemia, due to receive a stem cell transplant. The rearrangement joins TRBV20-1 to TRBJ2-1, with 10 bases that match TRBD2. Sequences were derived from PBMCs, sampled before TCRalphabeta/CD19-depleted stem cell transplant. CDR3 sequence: CSARGAGGPFEQFF. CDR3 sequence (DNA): TGCAGTGCTAGAGGAGCGGGAGGGCCATTTGAGCAGTTCTTC.